This T cell receptor beta chain appears in the sequencing data of a study of blood T cell repertoires in COVID-19. Study in general: Samples of COVID-19 (acute and convalescent) were obtained from the United States, Italy and Spain. The cDNA or gDNA used as material had been derived from T cells, B-cell-depleted T cells, or PBMCs.

The V end lost 2 bases, the J end lost 9 bases, and 14 bases lay between the germline ends. This CDR3 region has 14 residues. Germline loops: CDR1 SGHTA, CDR2 FQGNSA. Authors' processing steps: Amplification with reference gene primers provided the estimates of nucleated cell counts. TCRdb's copy holds only in-frame clones and misses some; the assay was immunoSEQ multiplex PCR. V, J and clone size derive from that table, while D and trimming were established from the DNA sequence. The repertoire holds over 130,000 clones, roughly nine tenths seen once, with about 4.2% in the top ten. The receptor's source is a woman in her fifties or sixties with active or convalescent COVID-19. Input material: peripheral blood. The chain combines TRBV7-2 with TRBJ2-1, with a possible D match to TRBD1 (6 bases). CDR3 protein: CASSLSQGTGEQFF. CDR3 nucleotides: TGTGCCAGCAGCTTAAGCCAGGGGACCGGTGAGCAGTTCTTC. Together with reference TRBV7-2 and TRBJ2-1, the CDR3 gives the full variable domain: GAGVSQSPSNKVTEKGKDVELRCDPISGHTALYWYRQSLGQGLEFLIYFQGNSAPDKSGLPSDRFSAERTGGSVSTLTIQRTQQEDSAVYLCASSLSQGTGEQFFGPGTRLTVL.